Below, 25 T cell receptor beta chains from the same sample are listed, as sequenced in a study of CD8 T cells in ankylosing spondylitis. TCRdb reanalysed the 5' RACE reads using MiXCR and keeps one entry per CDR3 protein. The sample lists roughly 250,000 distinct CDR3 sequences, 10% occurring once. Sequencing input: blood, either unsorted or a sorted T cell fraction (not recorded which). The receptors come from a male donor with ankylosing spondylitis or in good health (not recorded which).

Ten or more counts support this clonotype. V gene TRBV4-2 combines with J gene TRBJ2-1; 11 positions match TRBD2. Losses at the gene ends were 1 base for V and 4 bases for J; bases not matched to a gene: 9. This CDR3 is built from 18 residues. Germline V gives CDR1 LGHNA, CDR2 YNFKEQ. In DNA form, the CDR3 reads TGTGCCAGCAGCCAAGGGGGTAGCGGGAGGGGATCGTACAATGAGCAGTTCTTC. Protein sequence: CASSQGGSGRGSYNEQFF.

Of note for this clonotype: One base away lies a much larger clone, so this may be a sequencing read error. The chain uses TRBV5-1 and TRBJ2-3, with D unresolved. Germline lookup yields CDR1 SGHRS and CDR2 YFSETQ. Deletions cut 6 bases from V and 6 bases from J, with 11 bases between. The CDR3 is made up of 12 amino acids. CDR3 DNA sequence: TGCGCCAGCAACTTATTCGAGGATACGCAGTATTTT. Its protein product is CASNLFEDTQYF.

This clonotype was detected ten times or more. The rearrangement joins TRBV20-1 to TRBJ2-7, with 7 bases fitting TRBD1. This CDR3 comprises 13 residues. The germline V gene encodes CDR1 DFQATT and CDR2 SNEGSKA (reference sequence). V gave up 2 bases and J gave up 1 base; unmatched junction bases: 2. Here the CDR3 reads CSARRQGSYEQYF. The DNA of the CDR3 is TGCAGTGCTAGAAGACAGGGTTCCTACGAGCAGTACTTC.

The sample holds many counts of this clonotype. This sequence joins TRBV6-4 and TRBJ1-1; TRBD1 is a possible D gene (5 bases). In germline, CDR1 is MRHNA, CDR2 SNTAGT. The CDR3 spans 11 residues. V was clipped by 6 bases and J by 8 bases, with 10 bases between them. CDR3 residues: CASSAGGEAFF. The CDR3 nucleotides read TGTGCCAGCAGCGCCGGGGGGGAAGCTTTCTTT.

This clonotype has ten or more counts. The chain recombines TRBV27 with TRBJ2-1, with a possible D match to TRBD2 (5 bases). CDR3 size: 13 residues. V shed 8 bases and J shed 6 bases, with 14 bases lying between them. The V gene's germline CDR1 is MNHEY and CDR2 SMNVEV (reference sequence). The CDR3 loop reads CASARSRGNEQFF. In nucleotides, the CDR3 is TGTGCCAGCGCAAGGTCTCGGGGCAATGAGCAGTTCTTC.

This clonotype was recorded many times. The CDR3 sequence is CASSPAGGREQYF. DNA for the CDR3: TGTGCCAGCAGTCCTGCTGGAGGGCGCGAGCAGTACTTC. The rearrangement links TRBV2 to TRBJ2-7; D is possibly TRBD2 (6 bases). The CDR3 loop spans 13 amino acids. The V end was cut by 5 bases, the J end by 6 bases, with 14 bases between. Germline V CDR1 and CDR2: SNHLY, FYNNEI. Variable domain in full (rest from reference TRBV2 and TRBJ2-7): EPEVTQTPSHQVTQMGQEVILRCVPISNHLYFYWYRQILGQKVEFLVSFYNNEISEKSEIFDDQFSVERPDGSNFTLKIRSTKLEDSAMYFCASSPAGGREQYFGPGTRLTVT.

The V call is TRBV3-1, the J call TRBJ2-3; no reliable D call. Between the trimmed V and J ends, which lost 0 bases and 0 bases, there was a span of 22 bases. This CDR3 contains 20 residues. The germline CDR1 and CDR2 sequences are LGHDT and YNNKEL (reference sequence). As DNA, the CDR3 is TGTGCCAGCAGCCAAGATCTTCCTACGCCGAGGTCAGCTAGCACAGATACGCAGTATTTT. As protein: CASSQDLPTPRSASTDTQYF.

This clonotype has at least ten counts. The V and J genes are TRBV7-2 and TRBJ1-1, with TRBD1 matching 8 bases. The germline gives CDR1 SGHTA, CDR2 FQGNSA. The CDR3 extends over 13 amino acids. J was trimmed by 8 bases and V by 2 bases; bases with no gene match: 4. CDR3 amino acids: CASSLRDRKEAFF. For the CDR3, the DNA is TGTGCCAGCAGCTTACGGGACAGGAAGGAAGCTTTCTTT.

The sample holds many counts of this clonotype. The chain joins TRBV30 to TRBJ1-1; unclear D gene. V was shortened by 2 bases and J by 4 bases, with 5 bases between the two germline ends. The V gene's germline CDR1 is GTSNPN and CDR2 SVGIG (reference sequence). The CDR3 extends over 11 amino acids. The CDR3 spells CAWSFGTEAFF. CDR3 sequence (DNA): TGTGCCTGGAGTTTCGGCACTGAAGCTTTCTTT.

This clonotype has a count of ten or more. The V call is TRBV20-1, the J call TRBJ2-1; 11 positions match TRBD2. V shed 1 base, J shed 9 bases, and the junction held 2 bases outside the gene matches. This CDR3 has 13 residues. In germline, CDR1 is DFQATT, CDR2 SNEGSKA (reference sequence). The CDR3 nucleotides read TGCAGTGCTAGAGTTAGCGGGGGGGCTGAGCAGTTCTTC. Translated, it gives CSARVSGGAEQFF.

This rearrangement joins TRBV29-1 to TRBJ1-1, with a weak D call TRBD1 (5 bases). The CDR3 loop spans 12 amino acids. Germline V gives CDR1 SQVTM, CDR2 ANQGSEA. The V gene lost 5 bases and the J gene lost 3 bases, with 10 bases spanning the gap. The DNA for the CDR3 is TGCAGCGTTTCCAGGGTAGACACTGAAGCTTTCTTT. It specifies CSVSRVDTEAFF. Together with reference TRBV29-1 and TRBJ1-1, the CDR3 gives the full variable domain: SAVISQKPSRDICQRGTSLTIQCQVDSQVTMMFWYRQQPGQSLTLIATANQGSEATYESGFVIDKFPISRPNLTFSTLTVSNMSPEDSSIYLCSVSRVDTEAFFGQGTRLTVV.

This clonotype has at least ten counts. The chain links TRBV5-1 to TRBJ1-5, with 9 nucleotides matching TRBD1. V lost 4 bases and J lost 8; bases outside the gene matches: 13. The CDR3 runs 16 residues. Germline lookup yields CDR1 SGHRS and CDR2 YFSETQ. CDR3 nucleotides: TGCGCCAGCAGCCAAAAACGGACAGGGGTTCGAGAGCCCCAGCATTTT. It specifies CASSQKRTGVREPQHF.

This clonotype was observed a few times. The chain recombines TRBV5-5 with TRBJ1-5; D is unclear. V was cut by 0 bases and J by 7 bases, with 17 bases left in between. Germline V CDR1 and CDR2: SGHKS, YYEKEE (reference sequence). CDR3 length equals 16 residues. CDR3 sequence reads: CASSLAGKSAGQPQHF. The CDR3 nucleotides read TGTGCCAGCAGCTTGGCCGGCAAGAGCGCCGGACAGCCCCAGCATTTT.

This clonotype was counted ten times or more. CDR3 sequence: CATQGQSSYNEQFF. DNA for the CDR3: TGTGCCACGCAGGGGCAGAGCTCCTACAATGAGCAGTTCTTC. This chain uses TRBV10-3 with TRBJ2-1, with D perhaps matching TRBD1 (6 bases). This CDR3 has 14 residues. CDR1 ENHRY and CDR2 SYGVKD come from the germline V gene. V lost 10 bases and J 0 bases, leaving 13 bases between the germline ends.

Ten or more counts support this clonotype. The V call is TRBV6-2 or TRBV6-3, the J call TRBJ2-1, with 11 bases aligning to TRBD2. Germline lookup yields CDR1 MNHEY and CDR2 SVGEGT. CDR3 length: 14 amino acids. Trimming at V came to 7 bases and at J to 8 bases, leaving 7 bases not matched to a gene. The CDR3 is CASKSLAGGDEQFF. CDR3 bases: TGTGCCAGCAAGAGCCTAGCGGGAGGCGATGAGCAGTTCTTC.

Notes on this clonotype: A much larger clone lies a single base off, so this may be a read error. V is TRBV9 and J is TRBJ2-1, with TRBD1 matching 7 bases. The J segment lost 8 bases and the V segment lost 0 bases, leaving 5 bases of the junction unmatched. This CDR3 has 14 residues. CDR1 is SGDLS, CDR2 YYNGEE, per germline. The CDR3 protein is CASSVVRTGDEQFF. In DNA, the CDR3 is TGTGCCAGCAGCGTAGTCAGGACAGGCGATGAGCAGTTCTTC.

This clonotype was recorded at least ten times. The CDR3 is CASSPGGGIGGMNTEAFF. CDR3 nucleotide sequence: TGCGCCAGCAGCCCCGGGGGTGGTATCGGGGGGATGAACACTGAAGCTTTCTTT. The chain couples TRBV5-1 to TRBJ1-1, with D maybe TRBD1 (5 bases). This CDR3 spans 18 amino acids. Trimming shortened V by 4 bases and J by 0 bases, and 22 bases separated the two germline ends. CDR1 is SGHRS, CDR2 YFSETQ, per germline.

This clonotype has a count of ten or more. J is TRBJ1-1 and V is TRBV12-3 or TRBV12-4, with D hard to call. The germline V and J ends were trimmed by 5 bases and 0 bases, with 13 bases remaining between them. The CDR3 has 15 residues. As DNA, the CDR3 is TGTGCCAGCAGTACTTCTCAGCTCATGAACACTGAAGCTTTCTTT. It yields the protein CASSTSQLMNTEAFF.

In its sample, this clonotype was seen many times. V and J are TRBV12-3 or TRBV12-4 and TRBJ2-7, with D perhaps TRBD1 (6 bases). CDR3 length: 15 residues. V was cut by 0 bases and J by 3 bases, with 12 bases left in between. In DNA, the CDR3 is TGTGCCAGCAGTTTAGCGCAGGGGATTCACTACGAGCAGTACTTC. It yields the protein CASSLAQGIHYEQYF.

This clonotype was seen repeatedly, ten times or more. Written as DNA, the CDR3 is TGTGCCAGCAGTATTGGGCGGTCGGGCACTGAAGCTTTCTTT. This encodes CASSIGRSGTEAFF. V is TRBV12-3 or TRBV12-4 and J is TRBJ1-1; D gene ambiguous. V dropped 5 bases and J dropped 4 bases, with 14 bases sitting between them. CDR3 length: 14 amino acids.

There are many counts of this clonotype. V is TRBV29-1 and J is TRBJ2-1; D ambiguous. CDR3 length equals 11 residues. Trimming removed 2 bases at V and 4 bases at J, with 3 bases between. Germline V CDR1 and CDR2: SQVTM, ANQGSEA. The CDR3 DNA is TGCAGCGTTGAATATTACAATGAGCAGTTCTTC. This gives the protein CSVEYYNEQFF.

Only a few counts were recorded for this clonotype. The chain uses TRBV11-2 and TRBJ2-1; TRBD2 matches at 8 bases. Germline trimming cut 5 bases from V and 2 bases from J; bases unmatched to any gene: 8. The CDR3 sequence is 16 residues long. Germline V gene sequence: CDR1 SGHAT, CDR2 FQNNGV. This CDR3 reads CASSPRLASAYNEQFF. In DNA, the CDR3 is TGTGCCAGCAGCCCCAGACTAGCGTCCGCCTACAATGAGCAGTTCTTC.

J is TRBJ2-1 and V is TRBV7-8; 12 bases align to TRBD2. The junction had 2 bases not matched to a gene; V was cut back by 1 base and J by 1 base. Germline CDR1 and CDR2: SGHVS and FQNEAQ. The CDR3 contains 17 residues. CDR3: CASSLGLAGESYNEQFF. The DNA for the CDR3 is TGTGCCAGCAGCTTAGGACTAGCGGGGGAATCCTACAATGAGCAGTTCTTC.

CDR3 bases: TGTGCCTGGAGTGCTTGGGGGGGCGGATCACCCCTCCACTTT. Translated, it gives CAWSAWGGGSPLHF. This sequence joins TRBV30 and TRBJ1-6; the D gene is possibly TRBD1 (6 bases). The CDR3 has 14 amino acids. V was shortened by 1 base and J by 10 bases, with 14 bases between the two germline ends. Germline loops: CDR1 GTSNPN, CDR2 SVGIG (reference sequence).

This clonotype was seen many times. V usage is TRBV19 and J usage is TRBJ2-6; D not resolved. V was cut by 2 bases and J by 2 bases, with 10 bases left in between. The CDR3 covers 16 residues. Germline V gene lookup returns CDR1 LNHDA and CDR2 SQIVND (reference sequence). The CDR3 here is CASSILSGPGANVLTF. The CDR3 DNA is TGTGCCAGTAGTATATTATCTGGACCTGGGGCCAACGTCCTGACTTTC.